This T cell receptor (beta chain) was captured in a study of control samples from healthy donors and cancer patients. CDR1 and CDR2 (germline): SGHRS, YFSETQ. The V and J ends lost 4 bases and 6 bases respectively, with 18 bases between them. CDR3 size: 15 residues. Generated by immunoSEQ multiplex PCR, the TCRdb table keeps only in-frame clones and is missing some. The sample consists of around 170,000 clones, roughly nine tenths of them appearing once. Only one count was recorded for this clone. The clonotype was recovered from a young man in good health. Sequencing input: blood. The chain uses TRBV5-1 and TRBJ2-3; D might be TRBD1 (6 bases). CDR3 DNA sequence: TGCGCCAGCAGCCCACAGGGACATAGTAAGGATACGCAGTATTTT. Protein: CASSPQGHSKDTQYF. Looking up the rest from reference TRBV5-1 and TRBJ2-3 gives the full variable domain: KAGVTQTPRYLIKTRGQQVTLSCSPISGHRSVSWYQQTPGQGLQFLFEYFSETQRNKGNFPGRFSGRQFSNSRSEMNVSTLELGDSALYLCASSPQGHSKDTQYFGPGTRLTVL.